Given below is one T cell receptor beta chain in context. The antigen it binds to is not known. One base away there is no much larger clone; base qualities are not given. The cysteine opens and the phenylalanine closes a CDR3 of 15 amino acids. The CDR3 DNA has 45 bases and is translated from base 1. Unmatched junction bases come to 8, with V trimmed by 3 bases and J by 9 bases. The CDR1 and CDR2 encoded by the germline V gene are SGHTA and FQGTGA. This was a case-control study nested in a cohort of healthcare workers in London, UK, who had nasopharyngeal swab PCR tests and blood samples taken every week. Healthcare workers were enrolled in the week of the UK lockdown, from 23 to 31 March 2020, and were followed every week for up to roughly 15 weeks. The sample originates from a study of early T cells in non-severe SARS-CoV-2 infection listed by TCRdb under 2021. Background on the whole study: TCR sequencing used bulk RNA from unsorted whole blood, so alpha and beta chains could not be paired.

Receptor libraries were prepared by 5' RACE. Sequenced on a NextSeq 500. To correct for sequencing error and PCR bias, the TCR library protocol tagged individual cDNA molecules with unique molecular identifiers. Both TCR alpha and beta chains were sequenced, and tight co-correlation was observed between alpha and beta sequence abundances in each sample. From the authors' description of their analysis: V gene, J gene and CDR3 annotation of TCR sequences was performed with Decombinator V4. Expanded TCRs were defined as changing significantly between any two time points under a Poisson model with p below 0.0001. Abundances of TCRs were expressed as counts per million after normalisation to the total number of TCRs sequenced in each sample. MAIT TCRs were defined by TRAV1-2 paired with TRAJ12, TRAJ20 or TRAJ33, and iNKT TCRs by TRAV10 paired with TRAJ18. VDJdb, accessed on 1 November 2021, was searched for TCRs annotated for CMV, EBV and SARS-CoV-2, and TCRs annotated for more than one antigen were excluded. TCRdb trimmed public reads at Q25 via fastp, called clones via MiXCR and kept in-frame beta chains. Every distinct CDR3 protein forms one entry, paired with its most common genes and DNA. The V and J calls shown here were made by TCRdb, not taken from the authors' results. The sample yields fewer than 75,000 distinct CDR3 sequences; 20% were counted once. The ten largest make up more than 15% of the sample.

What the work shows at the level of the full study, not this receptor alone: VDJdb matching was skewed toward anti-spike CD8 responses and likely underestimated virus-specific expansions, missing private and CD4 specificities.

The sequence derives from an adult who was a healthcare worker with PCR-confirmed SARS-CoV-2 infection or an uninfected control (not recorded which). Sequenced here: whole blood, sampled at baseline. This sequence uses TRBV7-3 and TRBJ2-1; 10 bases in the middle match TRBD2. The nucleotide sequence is TGTGCCAGCAGCTTCGGATCTAGCGGGGGAGGTGAGCAGTTCTTC. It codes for CASSFGSSGGGEQFF.